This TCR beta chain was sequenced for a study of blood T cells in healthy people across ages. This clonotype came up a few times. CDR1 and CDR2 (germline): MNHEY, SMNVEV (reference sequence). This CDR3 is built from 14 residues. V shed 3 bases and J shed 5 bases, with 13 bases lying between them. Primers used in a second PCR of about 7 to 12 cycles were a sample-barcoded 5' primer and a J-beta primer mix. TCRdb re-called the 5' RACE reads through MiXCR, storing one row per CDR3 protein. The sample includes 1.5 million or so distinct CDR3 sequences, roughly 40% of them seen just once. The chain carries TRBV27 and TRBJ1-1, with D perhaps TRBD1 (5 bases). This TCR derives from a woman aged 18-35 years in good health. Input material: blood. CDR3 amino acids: CASSFLGVGTEAFF. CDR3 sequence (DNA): TGTGCCAGCAGTTTTCTGGGGGTGGGGACTGAAGCTTTCTTT.